This entry lists 28 T cell receptor beta chains sequenced from one sample in a study of T cell changes during pregnancy in multiple sclerosis. Method: immunoSEQ multiplex PCR; TCRdb's copy keeps in-frame clones and lacks some. The sample has fewer than 55,000 clones, approximately 91% seen once. The sample consisted of CD4+ T cells from peripheral blood mononuclear cells, taken in the third trimester of pregnancy. Every receptor here comes from a female donor with multiple sclerosis, enrolled in a pregnancy study.

J is TRBJ1-2 and V is TRBV27, with TRBD1 identical over 8 bases. The CDR3 length is 15 residues. J lost 6 bases, V lost 3 bases, and 9 bases had no gene match. Germline CDR1 is MNHEY and CDR2 is SMNVEV (reference sequence). The CDR3 DNA reads as TGTGCCAGCAGTTTGTTCCAGGGGGCGCAGAATGGCTACACCTTC. This sequence encodes CASSLFQGAQNGYTF.

The chain recombines TRBV2 with TRBJ1-4; 8 bases align to TRBD1. The CDR3 has 14 residues. V was clipped by 4 bases and J by 7 bases; unmatched bases: 5. The germline V gene encodes CDR1 SNHLY and CDR2 FYNNEI. The DNA of the CDR3 is TGTGCCAGCAGTGGCGGGACAGGACGTGAAAAACTGTTTTTT. Protein product: CASSGGTGREKLFF.

The chain combines TRBV27 with TRBJ1-5; D ambiguous. The CDR3 contains 16 residues. Germline values: CDR1 MNHEY, CDR2 SMNVEV (reference sequence). Deletions cut 6 bases from V and 2 bases from J, with 17 bases between. The CDR3: CASRPISGNGNQPQHF. CDR3 nucleotides: TGTGCCAGCAGACCTATCTCGGGTAATGGCAATCAGCCCCAGCATTTT.

The chain recombines TRBV5-6 with TRBJ1-5; maybe TRBD1 (6 bases). The germline V and J ends were trimmed by 4 bases and 0 bases, with 14 bases remaining between them. From germline, CDR1 is SGHDT and CDR2 YYEEEE. This CDR3 has 16 amino acids. The CDR3 nucleotides read TGTGCCAGCAGCATCCGGACAGCCTTTAGCAATCAGCCCCAGCATTTT. Translating it yields CASSIRTAFSNQPQHF.

The CDR3 DNA reads TGTGCCACCGAGCGGGCCGATGAGCAGTTCTTC. This sequence encodes CATERADEQFF. This chain uses TRBV25-1 with TRBJ2-1; possible D gene TRBD2, 6 bases. CDR1 is MGHDK and CDR2 is SYGVNS in the germline V gene. The CDR3 totals 11 residues. The ends were cut back, 10 bases at V and 8 bases at J, with 12 bases in the middle.

The genes are TRBV6-6 and TRBJ1-6, with 8 bases identical to TRBD1. The CDR3 consists of 13 residues. V was clipped by 6 bases and J by 12 bases; unmatched bases: 7. Germline V lookup: CDR1 MNHNY, CDR2 SVGAGI (reference sequence). The CDR3 spells CASRLTGDRPLHF. The CDR3 nucleotides are TGTGCCAGCAGATTGACAGGGGATCGACCCCTCCACTTT.

This rearrangement joins TRBV6-6 to TRBJ1-1; no clear D gene. The germline gives CDR1 MNHNY, CDR2 SVGAGI (reference sequence). V shed 4 bases and J shed 0 bases, with 6 bases lying between them. The length of the CDR3 is 13 residues. The CDR3 nucleotides are TGTGCCAGCAGTTTAGTTATGAACACTGAAGCTTTCTTT. It codes for CASSLVMNTEAFF.

The V and J genes are TRBV15 and TRBJ2-7, with TRBD1 identical over 11 bases. The CDR3 is made up of 14 amino acids. In germline, CDR1 is LNHNV, CDR2 YYDKDF (reference sequence). Losses at the gene ends were 5 bases for V and 4 bases for J; bases not matched to a gene: 4. CDR3 sequence (DNA): TGTGCCACCAGCCGGGACAGGGGGTTTTACGAGCAGTACTTC. Its protein is CATSRDRGFYEQYF.

This sequence joins TRBV5-1 and TRBJ1-1, with D possibly being TRBD1 (5 bases). The germline V gene encodes CDR1 SGHRS and CDR2 YFSETQ. V was shortened by 5 bases and J by 6 bases, with 17 bases between the two germline ends. The CDR3 is 14 residues long. The CDR3, as DNA: TGCGCCAGCAGGCGAGCCGGGGGTACAGCTGAAGCTTTCTTT. Its translation: CASRRAGGTAEAFF.

V and J are TRBV12-5 and TRBJ1-2; D remains ambiguous. This CDR3 has 15 residues. From germline, CDR1 is LGHNT and CDR2 FRNRAP. With 6 bases removed from V and 3 bases from J, the gap between germline ends came to 17 bases. CDR3 protein: CASGREGRGYYGYTF. The CDR3 bases are TGTGCTAGTGGAAGAGAGGGCCGAGGGTACTATGGCTACACCTTC.

The rearrangement uses TRBV7-6 and TRBJ2-2; D not certain. With 4 bases removed from V and 6 bases from J, the gap between germline ends came to 9 bases. This CDR3 spans 13 amino acids. Germline V gene lookup returns CDR1 SGHVS and CDR2 FNYEAQ. CDR3 DNA: TGTGCCAGCAGCTACAGAGAATCCGGGGAGCTGTTTTTT. Amino acids: CASSYRESGELFF.

The gene calls are TRBV27 and TRBJ2-1; 13 nucleotides line up with TRBD2. Per germline, CDR1 MNHEY and CDR2 SMNVEV (reference sequence). V lost 5 bases to trimming and J lost 0 bases; unmatched junction nucleotides: 10. The CDR3 spans 19 residues. The CDR3 coding sequence is TGTGCCAGCAGTCCCCGGGGACTAGCGGGACCGAGCTCCTACAATGAGCAGTTCTTC. It codes for CASSPRGLAGPSSYNEQFF.

The V and J genes are TRBV19 and TRBJ1-2; D gene unclear. Germline-derived CDR1 and CDR2 are LNHDA and SQIVND (reference sequence). The CDR3 sequence is 14 residues long. The V end was cut by 3 bases, the J end by 4 bases, with 12 bases between. The CDR3 sequence is CASSILASSYGYTF. The CDR3 DNA sequence: TGTGCCAGTAGTATCCTAGCCTCTTCCTATGGCTACACCTTC.

The chain uses TRBV5-5 and TRBJ2-7, with 11 bases matching TRBD2. This CDR3 has 16 residues. V dropped 2 bases and J dropped 0; count of bases not matched to a gene: 4. The germline V gene has CDR1 SGHKS and CDR2 YYEKEE (reference sequence). The DNA of the CDR3 is TGTGCCAGCAGCTTTTCTAGCGGGGGGAGCTCCTACGAGCAGTACTTC. It specifies CASSFSSGGSSYEQYF.

The chain has TRBV10-3 and TRBJ2-5; a possible D gene is TRBD1 (5 bases). The CDR3 sequence is 13 residues long. V was trimmed by 2 bases and J by 4 bases, leaving 8 bases between them. Germline-derived CDR1 and CDR2 are ENHRY and SYGVKD. CDR3 region: CAISELTAETQYF. CDR3 sequence (DNA): TGTGCCATCAGTGAGCTGACAGCAGAGACCCAGTACTTC.

V and J are TRBV5-1 and TRBJ2-1; 10 positions agree with TRBD2. V was pared by 1 base and J by 8 bases, with 12 bases of the junction left unmatched. Germline V gene data show CDR1 as SGHRS and CDR2 as YFSETQ. The CDR3 extends over 17 amino acids. The CDR3 sequence is CASSLLSGGAASYEQFF. In nucleotides, the CDR3 is TGCGCCAGCAGCTTGTTGAGCGGGGGGGCCGCTAGCTATGAGCAGTTCTTC.

The chain employs TRBV5-1 and TRBJ1-2; TRBD1 aligns across 8 bases. V shed 6 bases, J shed 6 bases, and the junction held 10 bases outside the gene matches. The length of the CDR3 is 14 residues. Germline V CDR1 and CDR2: SGHRS, YFSETQ. The CDR3 region is CASTEGQGENGYTF. In DNA, the CDR3 is TGCGCCAGCACCGAAGGACAGGGAGAAAATGGCTACACCTTC.

The chain employs TRBV28 and TRBJ1-4; D call uncertain. V lost 3 bases and J lost 8, with 16 bases in between. Looked up from germline, CDR1 is MDHEN and CDR2 is SYDVKM. The CDR3 loop spans 15 amino acids. CDR3 sequence reads: CASSFPRTPGEKLFF. CDR3 nucleotide sequence: TGTGCCAGCAGTTTTCCCCGCACTCCGGGGGAAAAACTGTTTTTT.

For the CDR3, the DNA is TGCGCCAGCAGCCCGAATAGGGGACAGGGGAATTCACCCCTCCACTTT. It is translated as CASSPNRGQGNSPLHF. This chain links TRBV5-1 with TRBJ1-6, with 10 bases aligning to TRBD1. Per germline, CDR1 SGHRS and CDR2 YFSETQ. This CDR3 spans 16 amino acids. V shed 4 bases and J 7 bases; nucleotides not matched to a gene: 8.

V is TRBV4-1 and J is TRBJ1-4; no clear D. The germline CDR1 and CDR2 sequences are MGHRA and YSYEKL. V was trimmed by 1 base and J by 6 bases, leaving 12 bases between them. This CDR3 spans 15 amino acids. The CDR3 bases are TGCGCCAGCAGCCAAGGTTCTAGGTGGCATGAAAAACTGTTTTTT. It yields the protein CASSQGSRWHEKLFF.

The chain links TRBV5-4 to TRBJ1-4; D remains unclear. From germline, CDR1 is SGHNT and CDR2 YYREEE (reference sequence). V gave up 3 bases and J gave up 0 bases, with 6 bases separating them. The length of the CDR3 is 14 residues. This CDR3 is CASSSRATNEKLFF. For the CDR3, the DNA is TGTGCCAGCAGCTCACGGGCAACTAATGAAAAACTGTTTTTT.

V gene TRBV6-5 combines with J gene TRBJ1-5, with D hard to call. Germline V gene lookup returns CDR1 MNHEY and CDR2 SVGAGI. This CDR3 comprises 13 residues. The ends were cut back, 0 bases at V and 6 bases at J, with 6 bases in the middle. This CDR3 is CASSYSRGQPQHF. The CDR3 DNA is TGTGCCAGCAGTTACTCGCGGGGTCAGCCCCAGCATTTT.

To note about this clone: A junction end diverges from the germline sequence, so it may reflect a read error. This chain uses TRBV7-7 with TRBJ2-1, with a tentative D call TRBD1 (5 bases). CDR1 and CDR2 (germline): SSHAT, FNYEAQ (reference sequence). This CDR3 has 16 residues. In DNA form, the CDR3 reads TGTGCTAGCAGCCCGCTTATACAGGTCGGGTACAATGAGCAGTTCTTC. Translated, it gives CASSPLIQVGYNEQFF.

This clone was detected once. The rearrangement joins TRBV15 to TRBJ2-3; D is undetermined. CDR1 and CDR2 (germline): LNHNV, YYDKDF (reference sequence). V was shortened by 2 bases and J by 4 bases, with 7 bases between the two germline ends. CDR3 size: 13 residues. The CDR3 DNA reads as TGTGCCACCAGCAGACAAACGGCAGATACGCAGTATTTT. Its translation: CATSRQTADTQYF.

The genes are TRBV10-3 and TRBJ2-7; D perhaps matches TRBD1 (5 bases). This CDR3 comprises 15 residues. Germline V gives CDR1 ENHRY, CDR2 SYGVKD. The germline V and J ends were trimmed by 10 bases and 1 base, with 20 bases remaining between them. CDR3 residues: CATQGAWGKSYEQYF. In nucleotides, the CDR3 is TGTGCCACCCAAGGGGCTTGGGGTAAGTCCTACGAGCAGTACTTC.

J is TRBJ1-4 and V is TRBV5-1; perhaps TRBD1 as D (5 bases). Germline V gene data show CDR1 as SGHRS and CDR2 as YFSETQ. The CDR3 contains 15 residues. The germline V and J ends were trimmed by 3 bases and 0 bases, with 9 bases remaining between them. The CDR3 nucleotides are TGCGCCAGCAGCTCGGACATCCCAACTAATGAAAAACTGTTTTTT. Translation gives CASSSDIPTNEKLFF.

This chain links TRBV9 with TRBJ2-1; D unclear. The CDR3 sequence is 17 residues long. Germline CDR1 and CDR2: SGDLS and YYNGEE. The germline V and J ends were trimmed by 0 bases and 0 bases, with 13 bases remaining between them. CDR3 nucleotide sequence: TGTGCCAGCAGCGTAGTTGGAGCGCCAAGCTCCTACAATGAGCAGTTCTTC. Amino acids: CASSVVGAPSSYNEQFF.

This rearrangement joins TRBV25-1 to TRBJ2-5; 16 nucleotides align to TRBD2. Germline V gene data show CDR1 as MGHDK and CDR2 as SYGVNS. The CDR3 consists of 15 residues. V shed 6 bases and J 5 bases; nucleotides not matched to a gene: 3. The CDR3 DNA follows: TGTGCCAGCAGGGGACTAGCGGGGGGGCTGGAGACCCAGTACTTC. Translated, it gives CASRGLAGGLETQYF.